These 16 T cell receptor beta chains originate from one sample sequenced in a study of CD8 T cells in ankylosing spondylitis. TCRdb reprocessed the 5' RACE reads with MiXCR, giving one entry per CDR3 protein. The table has fewer than 250,000 distinct CDR3 sequences, roughly 24% seen once. The sequenced material came from blood, either unsorted or a sorted T cell fraction (not recorded which). The origin of the receptors is a male donor with ankylosing spondylitis or in good health (not recorded which).

This clonotype was counted at least ten times. This rearrangement joins TRBV20-1 to TRBJ1-3, with 8 positions matching TRBD1. The CDR3 is made up of 14 amino acids. V gave up 5 bases and J gave up 3 bases; unmatched junction bases: 6. Germline CDR1 DFQATT, CDR2 SNEGSKA (reference sequence). The CDR3 bases are TGCAGTGCTCTGGACAGGGAGAATGGAAACACCATATATTTT. Protein sequence: CSALDRENGNTIYF.

This clonotype was recorded at least ten times. V usage is TRBV28 and J usage is TRBJ2-2, with 10 bases matching TRBD1. CDR1 and CDR2 (germline): MDHEN, SYDVKM. The CDR3 extends over 18 amino acids. Trimming cost V 3 bases and J 0 bases; bases outside gene matches: 7. CDR3 nucleotide sequence: TGTGCCAGCAGTTTCGGGACAGGGGCTTTCGCGAACACCGGGGAGCTGTTTTTT. Protein sequence: CASSFGTGAFANTGELFF. The full variable domain, its missing parts supplied by reference TRBV28 and TRBJ2-2, is DVKVTQSSRYLVKRTGEKVFLECVQDMDHENMFWYRQDPGLGLRLIYFSYDVKMKEKGDIPEGYSVSREKKERFSLILESASTNQTSMYLCASSFGTGAFANTGELFFGEGSRLTVL.

Comments on this clonotype: A much larger clonotype is one base distant, so this may be a read error. This chain uses TRBV6-1 with TRBJ1-5; D not certain. CDR3 size: 16 residues. The germline V and J ends were trimmed by 1 base and 8 bases, with 18 bases remaining between them. CDR1 is MNHNS, CDR2 SASEGT, per germline. CDR3 protein: CASSEGPSRSLKPQHF. Written as DNA, the CDR3 is TGTGCCAGCAGTGAAGGACCCTCCAGGTCCCTCAAGCCCCAGCATTTT.

This clonotype has a count of ten or more. V usage is TRBV20-1 and J usage is TRBJ2-7, with D possibly matching TRBD1 (6 bases). Germline values: CDR1 DFQATT, CDR2 SNEGSKA (reference sequence). Trimming pared 0 bases from V and 0 bases from J, leaving 12 bases between. The length of the CDR3 is 15 residues. CDR3 protein: CSAREGQGSSYEQYF. Here the CDR3 DNA reads TGCAGTGCTAGAGAAGGTCAGGGGAGCTCCTACGAGCAGTACTTC.

This clonotype was seen repeatedly, ten times or more. The V and J genes are TRBV6-2 or TRBV6-3 and TRBJ2-1, with TRBD1 matching over 8 bases. Trimming at V came to 0 bases and at J to 7 bases, leaving 14 bases not matched to a gene. The germline V gene has CDR1 MNHEY and CDR2 SVGEGT. The CDR3 is made up of 18 amino acids. The CDR3 sequence is CASSYSTAGQGAWNEQFF. For the CDR3, the DNA is TGTGCCAGCAGTTACTCTACCGCCGGGCAGGGGGCCTGGAATGAGCAGTTCTTC.

This clonotype has only a few counts. This sequence joins TRBV7-3 and TRBJ2-2, with a weak D call TRBD2 (6 bases). CDR1 is SGHTA and CDR2 is FQGTGA in the germline V gene. V was shortened by 3 bases and J by 5 bases, with 10 bases between the two germline ends. This CDR3 spans 14 amino acids. CDR3: CASSFGTSTGELFF. DNA of the CDR3: TGTGCCAGCAGCTTCGGGACTTCAACCGGGGAGCTGTTTTTT.

This clonotype was recorded many times. This rearrangement joins TRBV4-1 to TRBJ2-1, with 12 bases matching TRBD2. The ends lost 4 bases at V and 6 bases at J; junction bases unmatched: 10. Germline assignment: CDR1 MGHRA and CDR2 YSYEKL. CDR3 size: 17 residues. The CDR3 DNA follows: TGCGCCAGCAGCCCTCGGACCCTAGCGGGAGGGTTCAATGAGCAGTTCTTC. It specifies CASSPRTLAGGFNEQFF.

At least ten counts were recorded for this clonotype. This rearrangement joins TRBV12-3 or TRBV12-4 to TRBJ1-4, with no clear D. The CDR3 loop spans 15 amino acids. V was cut by 5 bases and J by 4 bases, with 14 bases left in between. In DNA form, the CDR3 reads TGTGCCAGCAGTCCCTTGGCGGGGAGTAATGAAAAACTGTTTTTT. Translated, it gives CASSPLAGSNEKLFF.

This clonotype was counted at least ten times. The V gene is TRBV3-1, the J gene TRBJ1-1; D is ambiguous. Trimming removed 0 bases from V and 9 bases from J, with 8 bases in between. Germline V gene lookup returns CDR1 LGHDT and CDR2 YNNKEL (reference sequence). This CDR3 region has 12 residues. The CDR3 region is CASSQDFTQAFF. The CDR3 DNA is TGTGCCAGCAGCCAAGACTTCACGCAAGCTTTCTTT.

This clonotype has ten or more counts. The rearrangement uses TRBV7-2 and TRBJ2-5; D may be TRBD1 (5 bases). The CDR3 has 14 amino acids. Looked up from germline, CDR1 is SGHTA and CDR2 is FQGNSA. Trimming pared 7 bases from V and 4 bases from J, leaving 16 bases between. CDR3 in amino acids: CASIKVVGAETQYF. CDR3 nucleotide sequence: TGTGCCAGCATCAAAGTGGTAGGGGCAGAGACCCAGTACTTC.

This clonotype showed up many times. The chain couples TRBV20-1 to TRBJ2-1; 9 nucleotides match TRBD2. This CDR3 contains 17 residues. Germline lookup yields CDR1 DFQATT and CDR2 SNEGSKA (reference sequence). Germline trimming cut 6 bases from V and 6 bases from J; bases unmatched to any gene: 18. CDR3 in amino acids: CSALSGSGSGRVNEQFF. The CDR3 nucleotides read TGCAGTGCCTTGTCGGGTAGCGGGAGTGGACGGGTCAATGAGCAGTTCTTC.

Many counts were recorded for this clonotype. The chain combines TRBV20-1 with TRBJ2-2; TRBD2 might be the D (6 bases). Per germline, CDR1 DFQATT and CDR2 SNEGSKA (reference sequence). This CDR3 is built from 15 residues. The germline V and J ends were trimmed by 2 bases and 1 base, with 11 bases remaining between them. The CDR3 nucleotides are TGCAGTGCTAGAAGGCTAGCGCAGAACACCGGGGAGCTGTTTTTT. It translates to CSARRLAQNTGELFF.

The table lists this clonotype with a few counts. The V and J genes are TRBV20-1 and TRBJ2-3; 7 nucleotides align to TRBD1. V lost 4 bases to trimming and J lost 0 bases; unmatched junction nucleotides: 7. There are 15 residues in the CDR3. Germline CDR1 DFQATT, CDR2 SNEGSKA (reference sequence). The DNA for the CDR3 is TGCAGTGCTAACCCCGGGACAGCTAGCACAGATACGCAGTATTTT. Translation gives CSANPGTASTDTQYF.

At least ten counts were recorded for this clonotype. The V and J genes are TRBV7-9 and TRBJ2-1; the match to TRBD2 covers 7 bases. V trimming: 0 bases; J trimming: 9 bases; junction bases outside the gene matches: 8. The germline gives CDR1 SEHNR, CDR2 FQNEAQ (reference sequence). CDR3 length: 15 residues. CDR3 amino acids: CASSLAGLEGLEQFF. The CDR3 DNA sequence: TGTGCCAGCAGCTTAGCCGGACTAGAAGGGCTTGAGCAGTTCTTC.

This clonotype showed up many times. V usage is TRBV9 and J usage is TRBJ2-1; 16 nucleotides align to TRBD2. Trimming removed 4 bases from V and 0 bases from J; junction bases left unmatched: 4. Germline CDR1 SGDLS, CDR2 YYNGEE. The CDR3 extends over 18 amino acids. This chain's CDR3 is CASSKGLAGGPSYNEQFF. DNA for the CDR3: TGTGCCAGCAGCAAGGGACTAGCGGGAGGGCCCTCCTACAATGAGCAGTTCTTC. The full variable domain, its missing parts supplied by reference TRBV9 and TRBJ2-1, is DSGVTQTPKHLITATGQRVTLRCSPRSGDLSVYWYQQSLDQGLQFLIQYYNGEERAKGNILERFSAQQFPDLHSELNLSSLELGDSALYFCASSKGLAGGPSYNEQFFGPGTRLTVL.

The V and J genes are TRBV12-3 or TRBV12-4 and TRBJ1-3, with D unclear. V was pared by 3 bases and J by 0 bases, with 12 bases between. The CDR3 spans 16 residues. The CDR3 reads CASSFGVSASGNTIYF. For the CDR3, the DNA is TGTGCCAGCAGTTTCGGGGTCTCAGCCTCTGGAAACACCATATATTTT.